This TCR beta chain originates from a study of blood T cell repertoires in COVID-19. TCRdb keeps only in-frame clones here, not all; method: immunoSEQ multiplex PCR. This sample has roughly 170,000 clones; 70% to 80% occur once, and the top ten carry 17%. The germline gives CDR1 SGHRS, CDR2 YFSETQ. Trimming pared 0 bases from V and 4 bases from J, leaving 8 bases between. This CDR3 region has 14 residues. Donors of Cohort 3 who recovered were those that had two negative PCRs, clearance, or symptom resolution. The chain carries TRBV5-1 and TRBJ1-5; D gene ambiguous. The receptor comes from a woman between 50 and 59 years old who had recovered from COVID-19. The sequenced material came from PBMCs or T cells enriched from blood (not recorded which). CDR3 loop: CASSLDTPNQPQHF. DNA of the CDR3: TGCGCCAGCAGCTTGGACACCCCAAATCAGCCCCAGCATTTT.